This T cell receptor (beta chain) was recorded in a study of vaccination and CD4 T cells after COVID-19 (dated by TCRdb to between 2020 and 2023). Background on the whole study: Every convalescent patient had a positive nasal swab PCR test for SARS-CoV-2, with mild disease in several patients and severe disease in one. The convalescent cohort comprised six males and four females, including two Hispanic individuals, seven Caucasians, two Asians and one multiracial person. Participants received two doses of either the Pfizer-BioNTech BNT162b2 vaccine (n=8) or the Moderna mRNA-1273 vaccine (n=2). Post-COVID blood samples from convalescent patients were collected a median of roughly 100 days after diagnosis, with a range of roughly 35 to 180 days. The time from the second vaccine dose to post-vaccine blood sampling had a median of roughly 70 days and ranged from roughly 13 to 241 days. Culture stimuli were overlapping spike peptide pools from SARS-CoV-2 and from the common cold coronaviruses HCoV-NL63, HCoV-OC43 and HCoV-229E. As controls, cultures received a CEFX viral epitope pool (the positive control), an HIV-1 Nef peptide pool (the negative control), or no peptide at all. In around 10 COVID-19 convalescent patients and a few infection-naive healthy vaccine recipients, researchers compared the spike-specific CD4+ TCR repertoire from before mRNA vaccination with the repertoire from after.

The CDR3, cysteine through phenylalanine, is 13 amino acids long. Kept here is only the CDR3 DNA, which spans 39 bases and is read in frame from base 1. The germline V and J ends show losses of 0 bases and 5 bases respectively, and no gene match explains 1 base of the junction. The germline V gene (reference sequence) supplies CDR1 SGHNT and CDR2 YYREEE. Overall results and qualifications from the work: Only a relatively small number of convalescent patients were included in the study, and early timepoints following natural infection were not analyzed. The median number of SARS-CoV-2-reactive clonotypes rose from under 25 after infection to a few dozen after vaccination, but the change was not significant. Among convalescent patients, a median roughly 90% of the SARS-CoV-2-reactive clones seen after vaccination appeared only after vaccination, which suggests priming specific to the vaccine. Of the vaccine-specific clones found in convalescent patients, nearly all (304 of 307) were mono-reactive for SARS-CoV-2 spike instead of being cross-reactive with common cold coronaviruses.

The treatment or condition label, as the study defines it: roughly 10-day PBMC culture with coronavirus spike peptide pools or control peptides (ViraFEST assay). The ViraFEST assay, used in the study, expanded antigen-specific T cells with peptide pools and then identified the expanded clonotypes through TCR sequencing. The convalescent patients' positive SARS-CoV-2 PCR tests were from March to December 2020, which was before the Alpha, Beta and Delta variants emerged in the United States. Each well held some 2 million PBMCs cultured with roughly 10 ug/ml peptide pools in IMDM containing roughly 5% human AB serum and 9 to 10 IU/ml IL-2. On days 3 and 7, half of the culture medium was replaced with fresh IL-2-containing medium. Once the cells had been in culture for over nine days, the EasySep CD4+ T cell isolation kit was used to isolate CD4+ T cells by negative selection. PBMCs were separated from whole blood using Ficoll-Paque Plus gradient centrifugation and then either used fresh or cryopreserved at -140C. Culture conditions were generally each tested in triplicate wells.

This clonotype has just one count. Its antigen remains undetermined. Per-base quality was not reported, and no clone a single base away is much larger than it. A lone read offers only weak evidence. Library construction relied on PCR. DNA from cultured CD4+ T cells underwent TCR sequencing with the Oncomine TCR Beta short-read assay at the Johns Hopkins FTIC core. The QIAamp micro DNA kit was used to extract genomic DNA from the cultured CD4+ T cells. Oncomine TCR Beta libraries made from cultured CD4+ T cells were pooled using unique dual indexes and sequenced on an Illumina iSeq 100. The paper's processing steps were these. Non-productive sequences were filtered out, and CDR3s that did not start with C, did not end with F or W, or were shorter than 7 amino acids were discarded. The MANAFEST web application was used to identify antigen-specific clonotypes by comparing peptide-stimulated wells against reference wells and other culture wells. An FDR below 0.05, an odds ratio above 5, and a productive frequency above 0.1% in at least two of three replicate wells were required for clones to be considered positive. A clonotype counted as cross-reactive if it showed significant expansion both in the SARS-CoV-2 spike wells and in at least one common cold coronavirus spike condition. Levenshtein distances (stringdist) and unrooted phylogenetic trees (ape) in R version 3.6.1 were used to assess CDR3 homology. TCRdb trimmed public reads at Q25 via fastp, called clones via MiXCR and kept in-frame beta chains. CDR3 protein sequences are deduplicated, and each keeps its most common genes and DNA. These V and J calls derive from TCRdb rather than the authors' analysis. Within this sample are roughly 12,000 distinct CDR3 sequences, with about 41% of them counted one time only. 20% to 25% of the sample is taken by the ten largest.

The sequenced sample was cultured CD4+ T cells from blood, obtained after SARS-CoV-2 vaccination. The source is a human donor with COVID-19. Recombination linked TRBV5-4 to TRBJ2-7; 8 junctional bases match TRBD2. The nucleotide sequence is given as TGTGCCAGCAGCTTGGCGGGGGGGGACGAGCAGTACTTC. Its product reads: CASSLAGGDEQYF.